What follows is one T cell receptor (beta chain) and its context. Its antigen remains unidentified. This entry comes from a study of chemoradiotherapy in HPV16-positive cancers. General study results and limits: Candidate HPV-specific clones and E7-related TCR motifs grew in tumor during treatment.

The protocol was immunoSEQ multiplex PCR, while the TCRdb copy is restricted to in-frame clones and leaves out a portion. The repertoire holds 9,500 to 15,000 clones, with around 85% as singletons. V shed 1 base, J shed 1 base, and the junction held 8 bases outside the gene matches. The CDR3 loop spans 18 amino acids. Per germline, CDR1 ENHRY and CDR2 SYGVKD. Sampling was done from a patient who underwent chemoradiotherapy. This chain links TRBV10-3 with TRBJ2-1, with TRBD2 matching over 9 bases. The clonotype was recovered from a human donor with HPV-associated anogenital cancer. CDR3 in amino acids: CAISELGVSGGSYNEQFF. The CDR3 coding sequence is TGTGCCATCAGTGAGTTAGGGGTTAGCGGGGGTTCCTACAATGAGCAGTTCTTC.